This T cell receptor beta chain was sequenced during a study of T-cell memory formation after mild COVID-19. Study-wide background: Across donors, TCR clusters were largely donor specific. Notes on the study in general: Second-wave clones reaching peak frequency on day 37 lacked confirmed SARS-CoV-2 specificity.

CDR3 length equals 12 residues. V dropped 5 bases and J dropped 0 bases, with 5 bases sitting between them. TCRdb itself ran the 5' RACE reads through MiXCR, one entry per CDR3 protein. The sample has approximately 100,000 distinct CDR3 sequences, approximately 25% seen once. Note on this clonotype: Its matching antigen is unknown.

This TCR came from a young man who had mild COVID-19 (a few samples of this study predate the infection). Cell type and time point are not known. The chain combines TRBV12-3 or TRBV12-4 with TRBJ2-7; no reliable D call. Sample: PBMCs or a T cell subset sorted from them (not recorded which). The DNA for the CDR3 is TGTGCCAGCAGTCCTAACTCCTACGAGCAGTACTTC. This codes for CASSPNSYEQYF.